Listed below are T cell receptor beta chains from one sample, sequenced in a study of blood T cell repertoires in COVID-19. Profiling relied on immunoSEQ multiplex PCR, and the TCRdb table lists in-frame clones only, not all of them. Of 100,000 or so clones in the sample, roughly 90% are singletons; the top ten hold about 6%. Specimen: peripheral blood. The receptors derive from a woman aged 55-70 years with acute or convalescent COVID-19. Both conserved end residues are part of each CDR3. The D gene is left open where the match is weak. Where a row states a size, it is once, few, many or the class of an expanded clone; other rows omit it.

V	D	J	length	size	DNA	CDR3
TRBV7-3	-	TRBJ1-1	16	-	TGTGCCAGCAGCCCCCTCTCGGTGACGCGAGGCACTGAAGCTTTCTTT	CASSPLSVTRGTEAFF
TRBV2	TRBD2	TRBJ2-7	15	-	TGTGCCAGCAGTGCCTCCCGGGGAGGGACCTACGAGCAGTACTTC	CASSASRGGTYEQYF
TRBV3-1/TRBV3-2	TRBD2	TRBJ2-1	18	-	TGTGCCAGCAGCCCGACGGGGTTCGGAGCGGGGGCTTTCGATGAGCAGTTCTTC	CASSPTGFGAGAFDEQFF
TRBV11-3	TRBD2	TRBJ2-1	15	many	TGTGCCAGCAGCTCCGGACTAGCGGGAGGGAATGAGCAGTTCTTC	CASSSGLAGGNEQFF
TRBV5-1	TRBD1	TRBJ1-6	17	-	TGCGCCAGCAGCGCTACCGGGACAGCATCCTATAATTCACCCCTCCACTTT	CASSATGTASYNSPLHF
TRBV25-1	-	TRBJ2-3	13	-	TGTGCCAGCAGCCGGGGACTCACAGATACGCAGTATTTT	CASSRGLTDTQYF
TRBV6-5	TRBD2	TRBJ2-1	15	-	TGTGCCAGCAGTCAAACTAGCGGGTCCTACAATGAGCAGTTCTTC	CASSQTSGSYNEQFF
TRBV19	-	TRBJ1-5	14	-	TGTGCCAGTAGCATTCGGACAGGCAATCAGCCCCAGCATTTT	CASSIRTGNQPQHF
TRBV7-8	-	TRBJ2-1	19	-	TGTGCCAGCAGCTTAGTGCGACCCTGGGGCACCAAGTTCCACAATGAGCAGTTCTTC	CASSLVRPWGTKFHNEQFF
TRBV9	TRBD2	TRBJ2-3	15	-	TGTGCCAGCAGCGTACGCGGACTAGCGATAGATACGCAGTATTTT	CASSVRGLAIDTQYF
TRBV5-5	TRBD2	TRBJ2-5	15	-	TGTGCCAGCAGCACAGGACTAGCGGGAGGCGAGACCCAGTACTTC	CASSTGLAGGETQYF
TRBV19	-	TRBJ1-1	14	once	TGTGCCAGTAGTGGGAGGGGGAACGGGACTGAAGCTTTCTTT	CASSGRGNGTEAFF
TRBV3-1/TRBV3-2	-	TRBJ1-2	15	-	TGTGCCAGCAGCCACGGGGTACCGACTAACTATGGCTACACCTTC	CASSHGVPTNYGYTF
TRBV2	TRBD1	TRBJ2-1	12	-	TGTGCCAGCAGCCCGGACAGGGCAAAGCAGTTCTTC	CASSPDRAKQFF
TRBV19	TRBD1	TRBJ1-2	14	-	TGTGCCAGTAGGGGGACAGGGGGAAAGTATGGCTACACCTTC	CASRGTGGKYGYTF
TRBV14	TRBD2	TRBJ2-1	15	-	TGTGCCAGCAGCTTGGGACTAGCGGGCAACAATGAGCAGTTCTTC	CASSLGLAGNNEQFF
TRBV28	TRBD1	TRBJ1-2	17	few	TGTGCCAGCCATACAGGGGGCGCGGGGGGTAAGGACTATGGCTACACCTTC	CASHTGGAGGKDYGYTF
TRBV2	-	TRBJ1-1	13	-	TGTGCCAGCAGCGCAGATCCTGGGCTTGAAGCTTTCTTT	CASSADPGLEAFF
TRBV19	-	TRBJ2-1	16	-	TGTGCCAGTAGTAGCGGGGTTTCACTGGGAAACAATGAGCAGTTCTTC	CASSSGVSLGNNEQFF
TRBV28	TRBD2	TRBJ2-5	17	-	TGTGCCAGCCGCTCCGGGACTAGCGGGAGGGTGGGGGAGACCCAGTACTTC	CASRSGTSGRVGETQYF
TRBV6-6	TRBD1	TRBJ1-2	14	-	TGTGCCAGCAGAACAGACAGGGGGTCCTATGGCTACACCTTC	CASRTDRGSYGYTF
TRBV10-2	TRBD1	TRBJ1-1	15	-	TGCGCCAGCAGTGAAAATGACAGGGTGGGCGCTGAAGCTTTCTTT	CASSENDRVGAEAFF
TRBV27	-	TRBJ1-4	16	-	TGTGCCAGCAGCGACAATTCACACCCAACTAATGAAAAACTGTTTTTT	CASSDNSHPTNEKLFF
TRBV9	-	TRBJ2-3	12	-	TGTGCCAGCAGCGGTGGGGCATCTGAGCAGTATTTT	CASSGGASEQYF